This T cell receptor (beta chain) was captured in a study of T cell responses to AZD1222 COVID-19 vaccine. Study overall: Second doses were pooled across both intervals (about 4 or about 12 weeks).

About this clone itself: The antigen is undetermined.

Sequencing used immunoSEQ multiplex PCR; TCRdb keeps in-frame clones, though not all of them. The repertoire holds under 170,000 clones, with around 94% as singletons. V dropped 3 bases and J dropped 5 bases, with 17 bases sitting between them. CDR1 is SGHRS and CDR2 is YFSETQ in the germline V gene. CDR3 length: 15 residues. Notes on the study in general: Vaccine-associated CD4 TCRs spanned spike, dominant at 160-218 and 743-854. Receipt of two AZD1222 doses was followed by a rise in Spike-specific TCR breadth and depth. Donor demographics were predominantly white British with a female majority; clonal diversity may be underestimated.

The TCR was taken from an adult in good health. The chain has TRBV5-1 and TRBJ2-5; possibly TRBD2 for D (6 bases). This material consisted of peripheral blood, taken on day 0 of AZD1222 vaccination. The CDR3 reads CASSSTGDRTETQYF. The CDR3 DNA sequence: TGCGCCAGCAGCTCTACGGGGGACCGGACGGAGACCCAGTACTTC.